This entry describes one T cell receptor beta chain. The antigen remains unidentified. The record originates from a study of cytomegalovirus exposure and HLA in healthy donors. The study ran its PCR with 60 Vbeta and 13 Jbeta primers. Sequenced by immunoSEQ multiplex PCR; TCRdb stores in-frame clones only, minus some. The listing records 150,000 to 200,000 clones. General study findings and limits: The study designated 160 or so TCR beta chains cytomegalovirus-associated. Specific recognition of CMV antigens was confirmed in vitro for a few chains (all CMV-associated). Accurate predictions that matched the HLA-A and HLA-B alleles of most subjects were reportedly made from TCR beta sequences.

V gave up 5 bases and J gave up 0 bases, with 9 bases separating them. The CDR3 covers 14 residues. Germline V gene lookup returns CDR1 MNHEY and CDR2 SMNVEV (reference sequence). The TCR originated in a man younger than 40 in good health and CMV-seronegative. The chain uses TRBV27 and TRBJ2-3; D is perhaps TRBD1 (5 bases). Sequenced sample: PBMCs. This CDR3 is CASSLDRSTDTQYF. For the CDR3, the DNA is TGTGCCAGCAGTCTCGACAGAAGCACAGATACGCAGTATTTT.